These T cell receptor beta chains were read from a single sample in a study of T cell responses to AZD1222 COVID-19 vaccine. Libraries were prepared by immunoSEQ multiplex PCR; TCRdb keeps only in-frame clonotypes and omits some of them. This table has roughly 150,000 clones, 90% appearing once. Source: peripheral blood, taken 28 days after the second AZD1222 dose. These receptors all stem from an adult who received the AZD1222 COVID-19 vaccine. CDR3s include the opening cysteine and the closing phenylalanine or tryptophan. The D gene is left open where the match is weak. Clone size is stated in some rows and not others, as once, few, many or a class when expanded.

TRBV7-6	TRBJ2-5	NA	TRBD2	TGTGCCAGCAGCTTAGGCCCCTGGCGGGGGGCCCCCCTTGGGCAAGAGACCCAGTACTTC	CASSLGPWRGAPLGQETQYF
TRBV4-1	TRBJ2-7	NA	NA	TGCGCCAGCAGCCACGGGACGAGGAGCTCCTACGAGCAGTACTTC	CASSHGTRSSYEQYF
TRBV7-7	TRBJ1-3	NA	NA	TGTGCCAGCAGCGCGGGGCCAGTAAACTCTGGAAACACCATATATTTT	CASSAGPVNSGNTIYF
TRBV6-6	TRBJ1-3	once	NA	TGTGCCAGCAGTTACTCGGCGCCAGGGGATGGAAACACCATATATTTT	CASSYSAPGDGNTIYF
TRBV3-1/TRBV3-2	TRBJ2-3	NA	TRBD2	TGTGCCAGCAGCCATTCGTGGCTAGCGGGTTCGACAGATACGCAGTATTTT	CASSHSWLAGSTDTQYF
TRBV5-1	TRBJ2-3	NA	NA	TGCGCCAGCAGCTTGGCAGGGCATACAGATACGCAGTATTTT	CASSLAGHTDTQYF
TRBV6-5	TRBJ2-7	NA	TRBD1	TGTGCCAGCAAAACCCGGGACAGGGCCTACGAGCAGTACTTC	CASKTRDRAYEQYF
TRBV3-1/TRBV3-2	TRBJ2-7	NA	NA	TGTGCCAGCAGCCCCCACTGGAAGAGCTCCTACGAGCAGTACTTC	CASSPHWKSSYEQYF
TRBV5-4	TRBJ2-3	NA	TRBD1	TGTGCCAGCAGCTCATACAGGGGGCGGACAGATACGCAGTATTTT	CASSSYRGRTDTQYF
TRBV5-8	TRBJ1-4	NA	NA	TGTGCCAGCAGCTTCGGGCAGGGGTCGATACTGACTAATGAAAAACTGTTTTTT	CASSFGQGSILTNEKLFF
TRBV28	TRBJ1-1	NA	NA	TGTGCCAGCAGTTCCCTGAACAGAAACACTGAAGCTTTCTTT	CASSSLNRNTEAFF
TRBV28	TRBJ2-2	few	NA	TGTGCCAGCAGTCCCGGACCCGGGGAGCTGTTTTTT	CASSPGPGELFF
TRBV7-2	TRBJ2-2	NA	TRBD2	TGTGCCAGCAGCTTAAAGCGGGGGGGTAACGGGGAGCTGTTTTTT	CASSLKRGGNGELFF
TRBV18	TRBJ1-1	NA	NA	TGTGCCAGCTCACCCGGGGGGCAGGGCACTGAAGCTTTCTTT	CASSPGGQGTEAFF
TRBV11-2	TRBJ2-5	NA	TRBD1	TGTGCCAGCAGCCAGACGACAGGGGTAGAGACCCAGTACTTC	CASSQTTGVETQYF
TRBV7-9	TRBJ2-7	NA	NA	TGTGCCAGCAGCTCCCACCGCGGGCAGGGATTCTACGAGCAGTACTTC	CASSSHRGQGFYEQYF
TRBV5-5	TRBJ2-7	NA	NA	TGTGCCAGCAGCCCCGACGGTGTGGGCGAGCAGTACTTC	CASSPDGVGEQYF